This passage covers 25 T cell receptor beta chains from one sample sequenced in a study of blood T cells in healthy people across ages. A J-beta primer mix and a sample-barcoded 5' primer were used in a second PCR of roughly 6 to 11 cycles. TCRdb re-derived calls from the 5' RACE reads in MiXCR, one entry per CDR3 protein. Seen here are around 520,000 distinct CDR3 sequences, about a quarter observed once, and the top ten hold approximately 4%. The data were also submitted as part of a second study, on T cells of mothers and their children.

The material sequenced was blood. The receptors here all came from a boy between 2 and 10 years old in good health.

This clonotype has more than one count but fewer than ten. J is TRBJ1-1 and V is TRBV12-3 or TRBV12-4, with 11 bases fitting TRBD1. The CDR3 length is 15 residues. Trimming removed 6 bases from V and 1 base from J; junction bases left unmatched: 4. The CDR3 reads CASRPDRGPNTEAFF. Written as DNA, the CDR3 is TGTGCCAGCAGGCCGGACAGGGGGCCGAACACTGAAGCTTTCTTT.

This sequence joins TRBV4-1 and TRBJ1-1; 7 positions agree with TRBD1. V was clipped by 2 bases and J by 8 bases; unmatched bases: 11. From germline, CDR1 is MGHRA and CDR2 YSYEKL. The CDR3 sequence is 15 residues long. The CDR3 nucleotides are TGCGCCAGCAGCCAACAACAGGGACAGAGCACCGAAGCTTTCTTT. Its translation: CASSQQQGQSTEAFF.

This clonotype was seen ten or more times. The CDR3 nucleotides read TGTGCCAGCAGCCGACCCCCGGGACAGGGATGGGTAAACACCATATATTTT. Amino acid sequence: CASSRPPGQGWVNTIYF. This chain connects TRBV28 to TRBJ1-3, with 9 bases identical to TRBD1. Trimming cost V 6 bases and J 6 bases; bases outside gene matches: 15. The length of the CDR3 is 17 residues. Germline-derived CDR1 and CDR2 are MDHEN and SYDVKM.

This clonotype was found a few times. This chain joins TRBV6-1 and TRBJ1-1; 9 bases are shared with TRBD1. The CDR3 has 13 amino acids. V lost 5 bases and J lost 4; bases outside the gene matches: 2. Germline V gene lookup returns CDR1 MNHNS and CDR2 SASEGT. CDR3 region: CASSQTGGTEAFF. Written as DNA, the CDR3 is TGTGCCAGCAGTCAGACAGGGGGCACTGAAGCTTTCTTT.

This clonotype has a handful of counts. The CDR3 coding sequence is TGTGCCAGCAGCGTAGGCGGCCTACCTAATGAAAAACTGTTTTTT. Residues: CASSVGGLPNEKLFF. The genes are TRBV9 and TRBJ1-4, with D hard to call. CDR3 length: 15 residues. Germline loops: CDR1 SGDLS, CDR2 YYNGEE. V was cut by 0 bases and J by 3 bases, with 9 bases left in between.

This clonotype occurred many times. The chain employs TRBV27 and TRBJ2-7, with D perhaps matching TRBD1 (6 bases). The V end was cut by 6 bases, the J end by 2 bases, with 17 bases between. Germline V gene sequence: CDR1 MNHEY, CDR2 SMNVEV (reference sequence). The length of the CDR3 is 15 residues. CDR3 sequence (DNA): TGTGCCAGCAGACTCGGGACAAGGGAAGCCTACGAGCAGTACTTC. This translates into CASRLGTREAYEQYF.

This clonotype occurred a few times. The chain links TRBV7-2 to TRBJ2-1; 13 bases match TRBD2. Germline CDR1 reads SGHTA; CDR2 reads FQGNSA. The CDR3 spans 15 residues. With V trimmed by 5 bases and J by 8 bases, 6 bases remained unmatched. The CDR3 region has the DNA TGTGCCAGCAGCCTACTAGCGGGAGGGCAGTATGAGCAGTTCTTC. Translation gives CASSLLAGGQYEQFF.

V usage is TRBV12-3 or TRBV12-4 and J usage is TRBJ2-4, with TRBD2 as a possible D gene (6 bases). This CDR3 has 16 residues. Trimming stripped 4 bases from V and 0 bases from J, with 13 bases between. CDR3 DNA: TGTGCCAGCAGTTGGGCGGGAAATCTAGCCAAAAACATTCAGTACTTC. Translating it yields CASSWAGNLAKNIQYF.

V and J are TRBV6-1 and TRBJ2-7; perhaps TRBD2 as D (5 bases). V was trimmed by 3 bases and J by 5 bases, leaving 14 bases between them. Germline lookup yields CDR1 MNHNS and CDR2 SASEGT. This CDR3 spans 14 amino acids. This CDR3 is CASSDLALRHEQYF. CDR3 in DNA: TGTGCCAGCAGTGACCTAGCCCTTAGGCACGAGCAGTACTTC.

This chain uses TRBV10-3 with TRBJ2-7; D possibly corresponds to TRBD2 (6 bases). The CDR3 has 14 amino acids. V was shortened by 6 bases and J by 0 bases, with 12 bases between the two germline ends. Germline values: CDR1 ENHRY, CDR2 SYGVKD. The CDR3 DNA is TGTGCCATCAGGCTAGCGCCTAGCTCCTACGAGCAGTACTTC. The encoded protein is CAIRLAPSSYEQYF.

V gene TRBV6-1 combines with J gene TRBJ2-4; D not certain. This CDR3 has 12 residues. Germline loops: CDR1 MNHNS, CDR2 SASEGT. V was cut by 1 base and J by 14 bases, with 12 bases left in between. The CDR3 is CASSEGGLGEYF. The DNA for the CDR3 is TGTGCCAGCAGTGAAGGCGGCCTTGGAGAGTACTTC.

This chain joins TRBV20-1 and TRBJ1-2; 7 positions match TRBD1. The germline CDR1 and CDR2 sequences are DFQATT and SNEGSKA (reference sequence). The CDR3 consists of 15 residues. The V segment lost 4 bases and the J segment 3 bases; nucleotides outside the gene matches: 11. Written as DNA, the CDR3 is TGCAGTGCTACGCGGACAGGCCGAGGCCACTATGGCTACACCTTC. It codes for CSATRTGRGHYGYTF.

The table lists this clonotype with a count of one. V and J are TRBV28 and TRBJ2-5, with D perhaps TRBD2 (6 bases). The J call is in doubt because the DNA end fits TRBJ2-7 better. This CDR3 region has 14 residues. CDR1 is MDHEN and CDR2 is SYDVKM in the germline V gene. CDR3 sequence: CASGLPGEAHEQYF. The CDR3 DNA follows: TGTGCCAGCGGATTGCCGGGGGAGGCTCACGAGCAGTACTTC.

The rearrangement uses TRBV5-8 and TRBJ2-5; D is unclear. The DNA end lines up better with TRBJ2-1; the J call may be wrong. Germline loops: CDR1 SGHTS, CDR2 YDEGEE. The CDR3 has 11 amino acids. In DNA, the CDR3 is TGTGCCAGCAGCATTGTTAGTGAGCAGTTCTTC. Its translation: CASSIVSEQFF.

This chain uses TRBV7-9 with TRBJ2-1, with D perhaps matching TRBD2 (6 bases). Between the trimmed V and J ends, which lost 5 bases and 3 bases, there was a span of 20 bases. CDR1 SEHNR and CDR2 FQNEAQ come from the germline V gene (reference sequence). The CDR3 totals 17 residues. CDR3 amino acids: CASSPRLGRADYNEQFF. CDR3 nucleotides: TGTGCCAGCAGCCCCCGACTAGGAAGAGCAGACTACAATGAGCAGTTCTTC.

This clonotype was seen ten or more times. The rearrangement links TRBV7-3 to TRBJ1-4; 7 nucleotides line up with TRBD1. The CDR3 is 15 amino acids. The J segment lost 0 bases and the V segment lost 3 bases, leaving 1 base of the junction unmatched. CDR1 SGHTA and CDR2 FQGTGA come from the germline V gene. The CDR3 region is CASSFTGATNEKLFF. The CDR3 DNA sequence: TGTGCCAGCAGCTTTACAGGGGCAACTAATGAAAAACTGTTTTTT.

There are a few counts of this clonotype. V gene TRBV6-6 combines with J gene TRBJ2-5, with D perhaps assigned TRBD1 or TRBD2 (6 bases each). From germline, CDR1 is MNHNY and CDR2 SVGAGI (reference sequence). The CDR3 has 15 amino acids. V lost 5 bases and J 5 bases, leaving 18 bases between the germline ends. The CDR3: CASSPPGGRTETQYF. For the CDR3, the DNA is TGTGCCAGCAGTCCCCCTGGGGGGCGGACGGAGACCCAGTACTTC.

This rearrangement joins TRBV18 to TRBJ2-1, with a tentative D call TRBD1 (5 bases). Germline V gene sequence: CDR1 KGHSH, CDR2 LQKENI. Trimming left V 7 bases short and J 1 base short, with 14 bases between. This CDR3 has 15 residues. CDR3 coding DNA: TGTGCCAGCTGTCCGACAGCCTCTTCCTACAATGAGCAGTTCTTC. It translates to CASCPTASSYNEQFF.

V and J are TRBV30 and TRBJ2-5; 9 bases line up with TRBD2. The CDR3 extends over 13 amino acids. Germline values: CDR1 GTSNPN, CDR2 SVGIG (reference sequence). J was trimmed by 6 bases and V by 3 bases; bases with no gene match: 5. CDR3 protein: CAWSPGTSKTQYF. CDR3 nucleotide sequence: TGTGCCTGGAGCCCCGGGACTAGCAAGACCCAGTACTTC.

The chain uses TRBV4-3 and TRBJ2-3; D is uncertain. Germline CDR1 is LGHNA and CDR2 is YSLEER. The V and J ends lost 0 bases and 5 bases respectively, with 18 bases between them. This CDR3 comprises 17 residues. CDR3 sequence (DNA): TGCGCCAGCAGCCAAGAGTCCGTGGCTAGGAGTAGAGATACGCAGTATTTT. Translated, it gives CASSQESVARSRDTQYF.

This clonotype showed up many times. Compared with germline, one end of the junction differs, possibly owing to a read error. The CDR3 is CASSPRGASTDTQYF. The CDR3 coding sequence is TGTGCCAGCAGTCCCCGGGGTGCTAGCACAGATACGCAGTATTTT. The chain combines TRBV5-1 with TRBJ2-3, with D perhaps matching TRBD2 (5 bases). From germline, CDR1 is SGHRS and CDR2 YFSETQ. CDR3 length: 15 residues.

Comments on this clonotype: Given a much more abundant clone one base away, this may be a read error. The chain is built from TRBV12-3 or TRBV12-4 and TRBJ2-7, with D tentatively TRBD1 (6 bases). The CDR3 loop spans 14 amino acids. The DNA of the CDR3 is TGTGCCAGCAGCCCGACAGGCGGCTCCTACGGGCAGTACTTC. Translating it yields CASSPTGGSYGQYF.

This clonotype has just a few counts. The rearrangement uses TRBV7-9 and TRBJ1-3; D is uncertain. The CDR3 contains 13 residues. Germline CDR1 is SEHNR and CDR2 is FQNEAQ (reference sequence). Trimming shortened V by 1 base and J by 8 bases, and 9 bases separated the two germline ends. The CDR3 protein is CASSLEGLDTIYF. The CDR3 bases are TGTGCCAGCAGCTTAGAGGGTCTCGACACCATATATTTT.

The chain uses TRBV7-9 and TRBJ2-7; D remains ambiguous. The CDR3 extends over 14 amino acids. From germline, CDR1 is SEHNR and CDR2 FQNEAQ (reference sequence). Trimming took off 5 bases at V and 4 bases at J, with 15 bases between the two ends. The CDR3 loop is CASSPSGQTYEQYF. CDR3 nucleotide sequence: TGTGCCAGCAGCCCGAGTGGGCAGACTTACGAGCAGTACTTC.

This clonotype was detected a few times. V usage is TRBV11-2 and J usage is TRBJ2-3, with a possible D match to TRBD1 (5 bases). V lost 0 bases to trimming and J lost 5 bases, with 15 bases between them. CDR1 and CDR2 from the germline V gene are SGHAT and FQNNGV. The CDR3 consists of 16 residues. The CDR3 protein is CASSLDQGQFLDTQYF. The CDR3 DNA sequence: TGTGCCAGCAGCTTAGATCAGGGCCAGTTCTTAGATACGCAGTATTTT.